This T cell receptor (beta chain) was retrieved from a study of blood T cell repertoires in COVID-19. The method was immunoSEQ multiplex PCR; TCRdb's version includes in-frame clones alone and lacks a portion of them. This sample has around 250,000 clones; around four fifths occur once, and the top ten carry approximately 4%. V gave up 2 bases and J gave up 14 bases; unmatched junction bases: 9. The CDR3 consists of 13 residues. The V gene's germline CDR1 is SGHTA and CDR2 FQGNSA. The sequenced sample consisted of PBMCs or T cells enriched from blood (not recorded which). The J gene is TRBJ2-1, the V gene TRBV7-2; 7 positions match TRBD1. The receptor comes from a young man with acute COVID-19. The CDR3 DNA reads as TGTGCCAGCAGCTTAAGTGACGGGACAGTGAAGTTCTTC. Protein product: CASSLSDGTVKFF.